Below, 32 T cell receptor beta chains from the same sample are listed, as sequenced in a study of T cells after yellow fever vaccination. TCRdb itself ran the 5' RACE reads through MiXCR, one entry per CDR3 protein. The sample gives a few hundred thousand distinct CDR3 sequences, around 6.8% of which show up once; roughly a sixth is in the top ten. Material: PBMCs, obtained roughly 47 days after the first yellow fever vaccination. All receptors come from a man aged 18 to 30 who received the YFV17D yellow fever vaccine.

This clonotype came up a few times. The CDR3 region has the DNA TGTGCCAGCAGCCAAGAGACAGTCTATGGCTACACCTTC. Its protein product is CASSQETVYGYTF. The chain links TRBV3-1 to TRBJ1-2; D may be TRBD1 (5 bases). The length of the CDR3 is 13 residues. V lost 0 bases, J lost 4 bases, and 6 bases lay in between. From germline, CDR1 is LGHDT and CDR2 YNNKEL (reference sequence). Full variable domain (rest looked up from reference TRBV3-1 and TRBJ1-2): DTAVSQTPKYLVTQMGNDKSIKCEQNLGHDTMYWYKQDSKKFLKIMFSYNNKELIINETVPNRFSPKSPDKAHLNLHINSLELGDSAVYFCASSQETVYGYTFGSGTRLTVV.

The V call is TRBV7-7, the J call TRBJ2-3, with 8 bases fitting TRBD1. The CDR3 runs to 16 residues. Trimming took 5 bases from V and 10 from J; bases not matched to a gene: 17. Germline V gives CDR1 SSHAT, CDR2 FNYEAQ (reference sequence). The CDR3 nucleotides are TGTGCCAGCAGCCCAGAAGGGACAGGTCTCTACGGGGCGCAGTATTTT. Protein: CASSPEGTGLYGAQYF.

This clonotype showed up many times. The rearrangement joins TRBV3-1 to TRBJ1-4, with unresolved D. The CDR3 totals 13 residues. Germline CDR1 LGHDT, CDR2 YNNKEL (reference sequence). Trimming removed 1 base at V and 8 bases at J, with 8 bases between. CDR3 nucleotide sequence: TGTGCCAGCAGCCAAGTCCATAAGGAAAAACTGTTTTTT. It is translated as CASSQVHKEKLFF.

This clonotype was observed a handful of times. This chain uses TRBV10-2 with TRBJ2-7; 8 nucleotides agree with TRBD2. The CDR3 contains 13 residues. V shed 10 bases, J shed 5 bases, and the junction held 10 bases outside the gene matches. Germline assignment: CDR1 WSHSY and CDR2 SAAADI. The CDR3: CATKAGGADEQYF. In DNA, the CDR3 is TGCGCCACCAAGGCCGGGGGGGCAGACGAGCAGTACTTC.

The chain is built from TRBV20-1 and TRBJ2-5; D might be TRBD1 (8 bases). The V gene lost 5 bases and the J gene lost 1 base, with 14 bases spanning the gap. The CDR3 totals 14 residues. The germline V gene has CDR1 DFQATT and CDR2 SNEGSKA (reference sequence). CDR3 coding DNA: TGCAGTGCTGACAGGGGAGGGGTCCAAGAGACCCAGTACTTC. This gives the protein CSADRGGVQETQYF.

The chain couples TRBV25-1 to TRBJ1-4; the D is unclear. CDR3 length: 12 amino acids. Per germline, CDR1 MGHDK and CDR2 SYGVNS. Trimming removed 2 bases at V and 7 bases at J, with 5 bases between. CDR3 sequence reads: CASSERAEKLFF. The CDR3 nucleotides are TGTGCCAGCAGTGAACGTGCTGAAAAACTGTTTTTT.

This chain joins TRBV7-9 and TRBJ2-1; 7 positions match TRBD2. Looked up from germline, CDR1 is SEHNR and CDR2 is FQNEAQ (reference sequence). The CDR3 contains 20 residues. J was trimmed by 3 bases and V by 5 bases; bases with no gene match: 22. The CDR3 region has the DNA TGTGCCAGCAGCCCTCAAGGGGCGGGGACTACCCGGGAAATCTACAATGAGCAGTTCTTC. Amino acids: CASSPQGAGTTREIYNEQFF.

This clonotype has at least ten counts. The CDR3 loop is CSAREGGAYTEAFF. The CDR3 region has the DNA TGCAGTGCTAGGGAAGGGGGGGCTTACACTGAAGCTTTCTTT. The chain carries TRBV20-1 and TRBJ1-1, with a tentative D call TRBD1 (6 bases). The germline V and J ends were trimmed by 3 bases and 3 bases, with 14 bases remaining between them. The CDR3 runs to 14 residues. Per the germline V gene, CDR1 is DFQATT and CDR2 is SNEGSKA (reference sequence).

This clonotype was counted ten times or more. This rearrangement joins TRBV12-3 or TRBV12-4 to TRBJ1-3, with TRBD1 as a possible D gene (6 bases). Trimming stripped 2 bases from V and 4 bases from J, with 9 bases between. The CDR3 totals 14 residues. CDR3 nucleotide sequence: TGTGCCAGCAGTTTACAGGGGACCGGAAACACCATATATTTT. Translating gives CASSLQGTGNTIYF.

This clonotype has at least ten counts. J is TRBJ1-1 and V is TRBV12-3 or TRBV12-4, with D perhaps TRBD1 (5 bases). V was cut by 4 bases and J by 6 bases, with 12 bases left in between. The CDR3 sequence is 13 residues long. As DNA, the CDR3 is TGTGCCAGCAGTTCTGGGGACTTGCCTGAAGCTTTCTTT. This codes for CASSSGDLPEAFF.

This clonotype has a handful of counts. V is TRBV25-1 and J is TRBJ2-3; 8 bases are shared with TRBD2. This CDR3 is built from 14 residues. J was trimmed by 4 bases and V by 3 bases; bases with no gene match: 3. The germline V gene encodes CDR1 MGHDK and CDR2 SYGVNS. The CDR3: CASSDLSGADTQYF. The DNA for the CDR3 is TGTGCCAGCAGTGATCTTAGCGGGGCAGATACGCAGTATTTT.

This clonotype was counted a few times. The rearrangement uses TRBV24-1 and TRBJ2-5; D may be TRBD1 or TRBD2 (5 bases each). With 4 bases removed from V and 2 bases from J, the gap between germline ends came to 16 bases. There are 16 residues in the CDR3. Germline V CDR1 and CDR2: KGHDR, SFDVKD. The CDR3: CATSDHLWDGQETQYF. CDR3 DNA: TGTGCCACCAGTGACCACTTATGGGACGGACAAGAGACCCAGTACTTC.

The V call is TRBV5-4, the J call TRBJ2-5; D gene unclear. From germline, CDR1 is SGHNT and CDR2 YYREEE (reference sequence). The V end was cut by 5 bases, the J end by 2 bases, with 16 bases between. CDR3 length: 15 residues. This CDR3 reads CASRPLWEEQETQYF. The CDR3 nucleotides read TGTGCCAGCAGGCCCTTGTGGGAAGAACAAGAGACCCAGTACTTC.

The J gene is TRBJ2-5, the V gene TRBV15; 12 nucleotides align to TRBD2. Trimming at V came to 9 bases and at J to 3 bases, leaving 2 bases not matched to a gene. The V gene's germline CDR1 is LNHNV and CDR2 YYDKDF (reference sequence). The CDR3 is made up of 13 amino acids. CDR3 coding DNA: TGTGCCACAAGGACTAGCGGGGAAGAGACCCAGTACTTC. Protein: CATRTSGEETQYF.

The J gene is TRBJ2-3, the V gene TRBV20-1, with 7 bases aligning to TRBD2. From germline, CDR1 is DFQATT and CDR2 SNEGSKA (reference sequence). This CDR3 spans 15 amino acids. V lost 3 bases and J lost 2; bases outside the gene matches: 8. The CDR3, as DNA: TGCAGTGCTAGGGACTTGAGCGGGGACACAGATACGCAGTATTTT. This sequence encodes CSARDLSGDTDTQYF.

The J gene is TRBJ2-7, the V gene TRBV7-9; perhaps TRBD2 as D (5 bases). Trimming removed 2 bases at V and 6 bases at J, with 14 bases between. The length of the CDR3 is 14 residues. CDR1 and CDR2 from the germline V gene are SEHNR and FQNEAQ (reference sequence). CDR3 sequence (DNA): TGTGCCAGCAGCTTATACCTAGCAAGCTCCGAGCAGTACTTC. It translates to CASSLYLASSEQYF.

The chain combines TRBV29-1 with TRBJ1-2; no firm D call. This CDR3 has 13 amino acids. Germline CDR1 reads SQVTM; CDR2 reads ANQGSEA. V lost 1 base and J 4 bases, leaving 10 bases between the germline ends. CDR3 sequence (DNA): TGCAGCGTTGAAGTACAGCTAGGCTATGGCTACACCTTC. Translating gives CSVEVQLGYGYTF.

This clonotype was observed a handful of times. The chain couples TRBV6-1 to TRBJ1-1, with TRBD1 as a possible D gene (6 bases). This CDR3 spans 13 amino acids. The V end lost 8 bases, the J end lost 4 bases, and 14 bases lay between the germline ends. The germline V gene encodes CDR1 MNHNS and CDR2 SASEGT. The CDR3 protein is CASGNRALTEAFF. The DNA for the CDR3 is TGTGCCAGCGGCAACAGGGCGCTCACTGAAGCTTTCTTT.

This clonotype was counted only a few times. CDR3 protein: CASSPEGHQYTF. The CDR3 nucleotides read TGTGCCAGCAGCCCGGAGGGGCACCAGTACACCTTC. The chain uses TRBV4-2 and TRBJ1-2; D is possibly TRBD1 (5 bases). Germline lookup yields CDR1 LGHNA and CDR2 YNFKEQ. With 4 bases removed from V and 11 bases from J, the gap between germline ends came to 14 bases. The CDR3 has 12 residues.

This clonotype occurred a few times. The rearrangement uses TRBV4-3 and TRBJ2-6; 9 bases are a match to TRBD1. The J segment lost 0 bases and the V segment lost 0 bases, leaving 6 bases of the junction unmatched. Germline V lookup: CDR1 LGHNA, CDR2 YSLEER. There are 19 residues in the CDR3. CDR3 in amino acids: CASSQDWTGVFSGANVLTF. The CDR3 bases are TGCGCCAGCAGCCAAGATTGGACAGGGGTTTTCTCTGGGGCCAACGTCCTGACTTTC.

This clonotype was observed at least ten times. CDR3 in DNA: TGTGCCAGCCAAGCGGGGGGGGCGAAGGATGAGCAGTTCTTC. As protein: CASQAGGAKDEQFF. V usage is TRBV28 and J usage is TRBJ2-1; 10 nucleotides line up with TRBD2. The germline V gene has CDR1 MDHEN and CDR2 SYDVKM. The trim removed 8 bases at V and 8 bases at J, leaving 9 bases unmatched. CDR3 length equals 14 residues.

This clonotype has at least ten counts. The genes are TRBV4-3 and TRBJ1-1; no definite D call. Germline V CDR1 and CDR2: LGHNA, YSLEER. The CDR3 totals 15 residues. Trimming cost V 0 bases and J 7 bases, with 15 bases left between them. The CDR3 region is CASSQDISGSSEAFF. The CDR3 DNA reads TGCGCCAGCAGCCAAGATATTTCTGGGAGCAGTGAAGCTTTCTTT.

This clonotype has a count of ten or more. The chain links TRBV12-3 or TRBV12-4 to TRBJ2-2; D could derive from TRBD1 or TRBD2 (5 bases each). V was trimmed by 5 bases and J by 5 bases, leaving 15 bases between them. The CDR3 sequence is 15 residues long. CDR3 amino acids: CASSLWDALTGELFF. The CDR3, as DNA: TGTGCCAGCAGTCTATGGGACGCACTGACCGGGGAGCTGTTTTTT.

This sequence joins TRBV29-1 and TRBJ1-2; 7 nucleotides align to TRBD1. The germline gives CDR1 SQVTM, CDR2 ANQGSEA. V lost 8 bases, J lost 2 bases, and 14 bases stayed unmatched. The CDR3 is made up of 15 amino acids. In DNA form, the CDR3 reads TGCAGCACTGGAGGGGGCCTTGACCTAAACTATGGCTACACCTTC. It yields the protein CSTGGGLDLNYGYTF.

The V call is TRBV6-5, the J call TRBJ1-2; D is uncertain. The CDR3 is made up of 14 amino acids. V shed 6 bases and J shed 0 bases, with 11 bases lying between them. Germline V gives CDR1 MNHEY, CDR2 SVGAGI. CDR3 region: CASSASSPNYGYTF. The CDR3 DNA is TGTGCCAGCAGCGCCTCGAGTCCTAACTATGGCTACACCTTC.

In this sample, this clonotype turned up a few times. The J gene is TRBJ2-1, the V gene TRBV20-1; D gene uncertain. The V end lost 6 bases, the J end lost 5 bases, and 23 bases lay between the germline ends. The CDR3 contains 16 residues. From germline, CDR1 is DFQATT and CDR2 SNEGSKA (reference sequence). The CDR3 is CSATPRWPNLNNEQFF. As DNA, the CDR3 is TGCAGTGCCACCCCTCGTTGGCCAAACTTGAACAATGAGCAGTTCTTC.

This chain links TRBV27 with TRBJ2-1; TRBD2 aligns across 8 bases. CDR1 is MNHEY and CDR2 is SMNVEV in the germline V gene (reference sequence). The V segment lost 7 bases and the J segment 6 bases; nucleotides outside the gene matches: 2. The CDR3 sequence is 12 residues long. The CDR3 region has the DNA TGTGCCAGCAAGAGCGGGGGCAATGAGCAGTTCTTC. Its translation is CASKSGGNEQFF.

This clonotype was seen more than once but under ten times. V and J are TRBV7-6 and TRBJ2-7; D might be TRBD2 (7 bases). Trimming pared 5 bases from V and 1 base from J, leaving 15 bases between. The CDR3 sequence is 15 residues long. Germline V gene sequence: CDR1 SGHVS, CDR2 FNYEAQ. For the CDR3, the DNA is TGTGCCAGCAGCACCGGGGCGGGGGCATCCTACGAGCAGTACTTC. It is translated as CASSTGAGASYEQYF.

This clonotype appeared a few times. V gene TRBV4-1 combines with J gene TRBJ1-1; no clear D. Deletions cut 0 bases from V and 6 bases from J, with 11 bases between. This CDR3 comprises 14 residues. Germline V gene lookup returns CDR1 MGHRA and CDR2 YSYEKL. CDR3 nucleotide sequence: TGCGCCAGCAGCCAAGATCTAGGGTTCGCTGAAGCTTTCTTT. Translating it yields CASSQDLGFAEAFF.

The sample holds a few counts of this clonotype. The CDR3 DNA reads TGTGCCAGCAAAGCACCATCCTCATATAGCAATCAGCCCCAGCATTTT. Translated, it gives CASKAPSSYSNQPQHF. The chain has TRBV6-1 and TRBJ1-5; unclear D gene. Germline V gene lookup returns CDR1 MNHNS and CDR2 SASEGT. The germline V and J ends were trimmed by 7 bases and 0 bases, with 16 bases remaining between them. CDR3 size: 16 residues.

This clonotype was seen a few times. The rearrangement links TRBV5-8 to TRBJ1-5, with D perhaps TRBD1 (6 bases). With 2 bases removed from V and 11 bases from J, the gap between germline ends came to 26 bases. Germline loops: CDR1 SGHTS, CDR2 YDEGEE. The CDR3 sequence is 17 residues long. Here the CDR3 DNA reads TGTGCCAGCAGCTTAGGGTCCGGGACACCGGGGATAACAGCCCAGCATTTT. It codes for CASSLGSGTPGITAQHF.

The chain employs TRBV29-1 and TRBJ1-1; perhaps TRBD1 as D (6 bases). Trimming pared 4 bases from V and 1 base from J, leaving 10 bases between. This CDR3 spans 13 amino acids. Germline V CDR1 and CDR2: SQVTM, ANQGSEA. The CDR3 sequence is CSVVGQQNTEAFF. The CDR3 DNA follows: TGCAGCGTTGTAGGACAGCAGAACACTGAAGCTTTCTTT.